This T cell receptor beta chain was identified in a study of neoadjuvant anti-PD-1 for oral cavity cancer. V lost 7 bases, J lost 3 bases, and 15 bases lay in between. CDR1 and CDR2 (germline): SQVTM, ANQGSEA. This CDR3 comprises 13 residues. No culture or expansion preceded analysis of these blood cells. Only in-frame clones appear in the TCRdb table, and some are missing; sequencing was by immunoSEQ multiplex PCR. Of approximately 37,000 clones listed, around nine tenths are singletons. This clone appeared a single time. The material sequenced was PBMCs, taken before nivolumab (anti-PD-1) treatment. V is TRBV29-1 and J is TRBJ1-1; unclear D gene. The clonotype comes from a person aged 40 to 85 with oral cavity squamous cell carcinoma. The CDR3 region has the DNA TGCAGCGCCCCGGCGTGGGCCGACACTGAAGCTTTCTTT. This gives the protein CSAPAWADTEAFF.